These T cell receptor beta chains were read from a single sample in a study of shared clonotypes between healthy human individuals. The protocol was immunoSEQ multiplex PCR, while the TCRdb copy is restricted to in-frame clones and leaves out a portion. This sample has some 480,000 clones, with about 80% found just once. Sequenced material: PBMCs. Receptors were obtained from a woman aged 40 to 50 in good health. Some clones in this sample may be carry-over from other donors' samples. Each CDR3 is given with its conserved first and last residue. The D gene is left open where the match is weak. Some rows mark clone size as missing; the rest say once, few, many or name a class of expanded clone.

clone size,V gene,J gene,D gene,CDR3 DNA,CDR3 protein
few,TRBV6-1,TRBJ2-1,TRBD2,TGTGCCAGCAGTGAAGCCGGGGGGGCTGATTACAATGAGCAGTTCTTC,CASSEAGGADYNEQFF
NA,TRBV29-1,TRBJ2-7,NA,TGCAGCGTGTTAGATTCTGGGGCGGGGGAGCAGTACTTC,CSVLDSGAGEQYF
NA,TRBV5-1,TRBJ1-1,NA,TGCGCCAGCAGCCCGACAGCACTGAACACTGAAGCTTTCTTT,CASSPTALNTEAFF
NA,TRBV4-1,TRBJ2-7,NA,TGCGCCAGCAGCCAGGTGTTTCCCCGGCCGGAGCAGTACTTC,CASSQVFPRPEQYF
NA,TRBV30,TRBJ2-5,NA,TGTGCCTGGAGTGGGGGGGAGACCCAGTACTTC,CAWSGGETQYF
NA,TRBV19,TRBJ2-1,NA,TGTGCCAGTAGTATCGCGGGAAGCTCCTACAATGAGCAGTTCTTC,CASSIAGSSYNEQFF
NA,TRBV10-3,TRBJ1-1,NA,TGTGCCATCAACCAGGGGTCGGGCACTGAAGCTTTCTTT,CAINQGSGTEAFF
NA,TRBV19,TRBJ2-2,TRBD2,TGTGCCAGTAGTACCGCGGGAGGCGTCACCGGGGAGCTGTTTTTT,CASSTAGGVTGELFF
NA,TRBV23-1,TRBJ1-4,TRBD1,TGCGCCAGCTCCCTCCAAATAGACAGGGAGAATGAAAAACTGTTTTTT,CASSLQIDRENEKLFF
NA,TRBV7-6,TRBJ2-1,TRBD2,TGTGCCAGCAGCCTAGCGGGGTCCTCTTACAATGAGCAGTTCTTC,CASSLAGSSYNEQFF
once,TRBV5-1,TRBJ2-7,NA,TGCGCCAGCAGCTTGGCCTTATCGGGATTTTCCTACGAGCAGTACTTC,CASSLALSGFSYEQYF
NA,TRBV10-2,TRBJ2-2,NA,TGCGCCAGCAGTGAGCTCCCCCAGGGGTCCGGGGAGCTGTTTTTT,CASSELPQGSGELFF
NA,TRBV2,TRBJ1-1,NA,TGTGCCAGCAGTGACGACATGAACACTGAAGCTTTCTTT,CASSDDMNTEAFF
NA,TRBV7-9,TRBJ1-2,NA,TGTGCCAGCAGCTCCACAGGGATCCATGGCTACACCTTC,CASSSTGIHGYTF
NA,TRBV5-4,TRBJ2-5,TRBD1,TGTGCCAGCAGCTTGGCAGGGGGAGAGACCCAGTACTTC,CASSLAGGETQYF
NA,TRBV6-5,TRBJ2-7,TRBD1,TGTGCCAGCAGCCGGGACAGGGCCTACGAGCAGTACTTC,CASSRDRAYEQYF
NA,TRBV28,TRBJ2-7,NA,TGTGCCAGCAGTTCCCCTTGGCGCGGCAACTACGAGCAGTACTTC,CASSSPWRGNYEQYF
NA,TRBV7-5,TRBJ2-5,NA,TGTGTCAGAAGCTTGCCCTCCAGGGTCCGTGAGACCCAGTACTTC,CVRSLPSRVRETQYF